Following are 19 T cell receptor beta chains from one sample sequenced in a study of beta chain features in type 1 diabetes. Reverse transcribing all isolated RNA meant expressed TCRB transcripts were sequenced. Profiled with immunoSEQ multiplex PCR; TCRdb holds only in-frame clones, not every one. Of just over 600,000 clones in the sample, roughly a sixth were seen once. The material sequenced was naive CD4+ T cells from blood. The origin of the receptors is a man younger than 35 in good health.

This clone was recorded a few times. J is TRBJ2-6 and V is TRBV7-9; 7 bases align to TRBD1. V lost 3 bases and J lost 2; bases outside the gene matches: 4. Germline V gene sequence: CDR1 SEHNR, CDR2 FQNEAQ (reference sequence). This CDR3 has 16 residues. CDR3 nucleotides: TGTGCCAGCAGCTTCGCTACAGGGGCTGGGGCCAACGTCCTGACTTTC. This codes for CASSFATGAGANVLTF.

This clone was counted between two and nine times. V is TRBV5-4 and J is TRBJ2-5; 11 positions match TRBD2. Germline CDR1 SGHNT, CDR2 YYREEE (reference sequence). The CDR3 loop spans 15 amino acids. Trimming at V came to 0 bases and at J to 5 bases, leaving 3 bases not matched to a gene. The CDR3 coding sequence is TGTGCCAGCAGCTTGGTTGGGACTAGCGGCGAGACCCAGTACTTC. Translated, it gives CASSLVGTSGETQYF.

The CDR3 is CASSAGTGGQSSYEQYF. CDR3 DNA sequence: TGTGCCAGCAGCGCAGGGACAGGGGGCCAGAGCTCCTACGAGCAGTACTTC. This sequence joins TRBV13 and TRBJ2-7; 12 bases map to TRBD1. This CDR3 region has 17 residues. Germline V gene sequence: CDR1 PRHDT, CDR2 FYEKMQ (reference sequence). Unmatched junction bases numbered 8, after V lost 5 bases and J lost 0 bases. The variable domain in full, completed from reference TRBV13 and TRBJ2-7, reads AAGVIQSPRHLIKEKRETATLKCYPIPRHDTVYWYQQGPGQDPQFLISFYEKMQSDKGSIPDRFSAQQFSDYHSELNMSSLELGDSALYFCASSAGTGGQSSYEQYFGPGTRLTVT.

There are a few counts of this clone. In DNA form, the CDR3 reads TGTGCCAGCAGCTTAGACACTGCGAACACCGGGGAGCTGTTTTTT. This translates into CASSLDTANTGELFF. V usage is TRBV7-9 and J usage is TRBJ2-2; D gene unclear. The CDR3 consists of 15 residues. The germline V gene encodes CDR1 SEHNR and CDR2 FQNEAQ (reference sequence). Trimming removed 1 base at V and 0 bases at J, with 6 bases between.

This clone was recorded a few times. CDR3 bases: TGTGCCAGCAGTGAATCCGGTTTCACTGAAGCTTTCTTT. As protein: CASSESGFTEAFF. The rearrangement uses TRBV2 and TRBJ1-1; no firm D call. Trimming cost V 2 bases and J 4 bases, with 8 bases left between them. The CDR3 covers 13 residues. Germline V CDR1 and CDR2: SNHLY, FYNNEI.

V and J are TRBV18 and TRBJ2-1, with a weak D call TRBD1 (6 bases). The CDR3 extends over 15 amino acids. Trimming took off 2 bases at V and 6 bases at J, with 14 bases between the two ends. Looked up from germline, CDR1 is KGHSH and CDR2 is LQKENI. For the CDR3, the DNA is TGTGCCAGCTCACCAGGAGTACAGGGTTCCAATGAGCAGTTCTTC. Translating it yields CASSPGVQGSNEQFF.

This clone turned up a few times. The chain joins TRBV9 to TRBJ2-1; 11 bases fit TRBD2. Germline CDR1 reads SGDLS; CDR2 reads YYNGEE. The CDR3 spans 17 residues. With V trimmed by 4 bases and J by 1 base, 7 bases remained unmatched. CDR3 in amino acids: CASSISGRAGSYNEQFF. The CDR3 coding sequence is TGTGCCAGCAGCATTAGCGGGAGGGCAGGATCCTACAATGAGCAGTTCTTC.

The sample holds a few counts of this clone. The CDR3 bases are TGTGCCAGTAGTATTGGATGGGGCCCAGATACGCAGTATTTT. Protein product: CASSIGWGPDTQYF. The chain joins TRBV19 to TRBJ2-3; TRBD1 is a possible D gene (5 bases). V gave up 3 bases and J gave up 4 bases, with 11 bases separating them. CDR1 LNHDA and CDR2 SQIVND come from the germline V gene (reference sequence). The length of the CDR3 is 14 residues. The full variable domain, with the rest looked up from reference TRBV19 and TRBJ2-3, is DGGITQSPKYLFRKEGQNVTLSCEQNLNHDAMYWYRQDPGQGLRLIYYSQIVNDFQKGDIAEGYSVSREKKESFPLTVTSAQKNPTAFYLCASSIGWGPDTQYFGPGTRLTVL.

The V gene is TRBV7-9, the J gene TRBJ2-3; 8 bases agree with TRBD1. The V and J ends lost 1 base and 2 bases, in that order; junction bases with no gene match: 5. The CDR3 has 16 amino acids. The V gene's germline CDR1 is SEHNR and CDR2 FQNEAQ (reference sequence). CDR3 bases: TGTGCCAGCAGCTTAGGGGACAGGACGACCACAGATACGCAGTATTTT. This codes for CASSLGDRTTTDTQYF.

The CDR3 DNA sequence: TGTGCCAGCAGCCTCCGGGACGGGGGCTACGAGCAGTACTTC. This translates into CASSLRDGGYEQYF. The V call is TRBV11-2, the J call TRBJ2-7; D possibly corresponds to TRBD2 (6 bases). This CDR3 is 14 amino acids long. Trimming stripped 5 bases from V and 3 bases from J, with 14 bases between. Per germline, CDR1 SGHAT and CDR2 FQNNGV.

In its sample, this clone was seen a few times. This chain joins TRBV2 and TRBJ1-2; D might be TRBD1 (5 bases). Trimming removed 7 bases from V and 7 bases from J, with 13 bases in between. The CDR3 spans 12 residues. Germline lookup yields CDR1 SNHLY and CDR2 FYNNEI. The CDR3 reads CASTREVRGYTF. The CDR3 bases are TGTGCCAGCACCAGGGAGGTTCGTGGCTACACCTTC. Looking up the rest from reference TRBV2 and TRBJ1-2 gives the full variable domain: EPEVTQTPSHQVTQMGQEVILRCVPISNHLYFYWYRQILGQKVEFLVSFYNNEISEKSEIFDDQFSVERPDGSNFTLKIRSTKLEDSAMYFCASTREVRGYTFGSGTRLTVV.

As to this clone: In the same sample, other DNA sequences code for this CDR3. This chain joins TRBV28 and TRBJ2-7; no clear D gene. This CDR3 comprises 11 residues. The V gene's germline CDR1 is MDHEN and CDR2 SYDVKM. Trimming removed 3 bases at V and 5 bases at J, with 5 bases between. The CDR3 region is CASSLGHEQYF. The CDR3 DNA is TGTGCCAGCAGTTTGGGTCACGAGCAGTACTTC.

This clone was detected a few times. The sample contains more than one DNA sequence encoding this CDR3. V gene TRBV7-9 combines with J gene TRBJ1-5; no firm D call. The CDR3 totals 14 residues. Trimming cost V 4 bases and J 2 bases, with 9 bases left between them. Germline V lookup: CDR1 SEHNR, CDR2 FQNEAQ (reference sequence). CDR3 region: CASSSPSGNQPQHF. CDR3 DNA sequence: TGTGCCAGCAGCTCCCCTAGCGGCAATCAGCCCCAGCATTTT.

Only a few counts were recorded for this clone. The chain employs TRBV19 and TRBJ2-4, with no clear D. Trimming stripped 4 bases from V and 0 bases from J, with 13 bases between. The germline CDR1 and CDR2 sequences are LNHDA and SQIVND (reference sequence). The CDR3 loop spans 16 amino acids. The CDR3 nucleotides are TGTGCCAGTAGTAGTGGGCGGAAACTAGCCAAAAACATTCAGTACTTC. Its protein product is CASSSGRKLAKNIQYF.

The chain carries TRBV27 and TRBJ1-2; TRBD1 matches 10 bases. The CDR3 spans 15 residues. V lost 0 bases and J lost 8; bases outside the gene matches: 6. Germline assignment: CDR1 MNHEY and CDR2 SMNVEV (reference sequence). The CDR3 reads CASSLSWTGGRGYTF. Here the CDR3 DNA reads TGTGCCAGCAGTTTATCTTGGACAGGGGGACGGGGCTACACCTTC.

The chain has TRBV9 and TRBJ1-4; D is ambiguous. Germline values: CDR1 SGDLS, CDR2 YYNGEE. Trimming pared 0 bases from V and 5 bases from J, leaving 11 bases between. The CDR3 is made up of 15 amino acids. The CDR3 DNA follows: TGTGCCAGCAGCGTAGCGGCAGGCCTAAATGAAAAACTGTTTTTT. This translates into CASSVAAGLNEKLFF.

As concerns this clone: Being one base from a much bigger clone, this may be a read error. The V call is TRBV5-4, the J call TRBJ1-1; possible D gene TRBD1, 5 bases. The CDR3 is 12 amino acids. Germline V CDR1 and CDR2: SGHNT, YYREEE (reference sequence). Trimming removed 2 bases from V and 3 bases from J, with 5 bases in between. CDR3 amino acids: CASSLQDTEAFF. The CDR3 bases are TGTGCCAGCAGCTTACAGGACACTGAAGCTTTCTTT.

This clone was detected a few times. The genes are TRBV4-2 and TRBJ2-1; TRBD1 aligns across 8 bases. The junction had 2 bases not matched to a gene; V was cut back by 0 bases and J by 7 bases. Germline V gene sequence: CDR1 LGHNA, CDR2 YNFKEQ. CDR3 size: 14 residues. In DNA form, the CDR3 reads TGTGCCAGCAGCCAAGATACAGGGGGTAATGAGCAGTTCTTC. As protein: CASSQDTGGNEQFF.

This clone turned up a few times. V and J are TRBV15 and TRBJ2-7, with D possibly being TRBD2 (6 bases). This CDR3 region has 16 residues. Germline assignment: CDR1 LNHNV and CDR2 YYDKDF (reference sequence). V was trimmed by 0 bases and J by 4 bases, leaving 16 bases between them. The CDR3 loop reads CATSRDPVLAGYEQYF. CDR3 DNA sequence: TGTGCCACCAGCAGAGATCCGGTGCTGGCGGGGTACGAGCAGTACTTC.